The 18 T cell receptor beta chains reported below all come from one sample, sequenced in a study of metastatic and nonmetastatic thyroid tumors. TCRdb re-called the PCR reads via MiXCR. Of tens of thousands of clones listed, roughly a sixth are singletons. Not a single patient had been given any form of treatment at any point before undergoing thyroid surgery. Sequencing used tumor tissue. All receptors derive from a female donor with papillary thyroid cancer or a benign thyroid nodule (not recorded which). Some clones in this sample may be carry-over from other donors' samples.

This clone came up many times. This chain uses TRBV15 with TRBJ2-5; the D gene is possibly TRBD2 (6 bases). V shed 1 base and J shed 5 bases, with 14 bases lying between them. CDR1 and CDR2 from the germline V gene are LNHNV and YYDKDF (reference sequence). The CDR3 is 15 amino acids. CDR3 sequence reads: CATSRVGGLGETQYF. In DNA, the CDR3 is TGTGCCACCAGCAGAGTTGGAGGGTTGGGGGAGACCCAGTACTTC. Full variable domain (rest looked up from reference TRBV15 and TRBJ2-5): DAMVIQNPRYQVTQFGKPVTLSCSQTLNHNVMYWYQQKSSQAPKLLFHYYDKDFNNEADTPDNFQSRRPNTSFCFLDIRSPGLGDTAMYLCATSRVGGLGETQYFGPGTRLLVL.

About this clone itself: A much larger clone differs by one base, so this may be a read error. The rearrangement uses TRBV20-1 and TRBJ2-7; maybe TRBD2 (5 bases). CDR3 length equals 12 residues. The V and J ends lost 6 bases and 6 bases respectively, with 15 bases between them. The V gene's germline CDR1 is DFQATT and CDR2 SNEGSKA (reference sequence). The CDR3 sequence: CSARARRSEQYF. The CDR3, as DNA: TGCAGTGCGAGGGCTAGGCGGTCCGAGCAGTACTTC.

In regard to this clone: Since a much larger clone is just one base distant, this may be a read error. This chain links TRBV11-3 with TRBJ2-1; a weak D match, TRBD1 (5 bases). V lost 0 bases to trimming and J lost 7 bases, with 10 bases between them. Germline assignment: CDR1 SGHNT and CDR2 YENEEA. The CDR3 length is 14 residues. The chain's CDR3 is CASSLDLGLNEQFF. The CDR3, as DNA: TGTGCCAGCAGCTTAGATTTGGGGCTTAATGAGCAGTTCTTC.

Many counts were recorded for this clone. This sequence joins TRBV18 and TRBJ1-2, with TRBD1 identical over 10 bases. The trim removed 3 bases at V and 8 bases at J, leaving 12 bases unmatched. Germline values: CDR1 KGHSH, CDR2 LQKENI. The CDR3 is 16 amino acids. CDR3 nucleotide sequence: TGTGCCAGCTCACCGAACGCGAGGACAGGGGGTATAGGCTACACCTTC. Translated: CASSPNARTGGIGYTF. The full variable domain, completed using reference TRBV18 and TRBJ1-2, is NAGVMQNPRHLVRRRGQEARLRCSPMKGHSHVYWYRQLPEEGLKFMVYLQKENIIDESGMPKERFSAEFPKEGPSILRIQQVVRGDSAAYFCASSPNARTGGIGYTFGSGTRLTVV.

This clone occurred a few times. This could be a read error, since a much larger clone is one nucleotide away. DNA for the CDR3: TGTGCCAGCAGGATACGGGACGTTCTGTTCTTC. It encodes CASRIRDVLFF. The chain uses TRBV28 and TRBJ2-1; D tentatively fits TRBD1 or TRBD2 (5 bases each). The length of the CDR3 is 11 residues. Germline CDR1 and CDR2: MDHEN and SYDVKM. The germline V and J ends were trimmed by 6 bases and 15 bases, with 15 bases remaining between them.

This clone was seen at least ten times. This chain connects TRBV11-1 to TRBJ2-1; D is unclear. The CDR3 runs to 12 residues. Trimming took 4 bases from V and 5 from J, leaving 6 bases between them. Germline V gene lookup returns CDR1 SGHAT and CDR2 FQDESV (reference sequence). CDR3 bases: TGTGCCAGCAGCTACCTAAACAATGAGCAGTTCTTC. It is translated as CASSYLNNEQFF.

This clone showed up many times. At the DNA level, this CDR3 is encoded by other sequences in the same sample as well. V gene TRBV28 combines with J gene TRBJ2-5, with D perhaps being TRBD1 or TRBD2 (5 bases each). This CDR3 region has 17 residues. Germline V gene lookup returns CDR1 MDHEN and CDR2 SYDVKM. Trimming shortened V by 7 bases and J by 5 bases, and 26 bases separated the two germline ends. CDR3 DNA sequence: TGTGCCAGCAATGCCGCCGGGGCGCCCAAACACATGGAGACCCAGTACTTC. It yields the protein CASNAAGAPKHMETQYF.

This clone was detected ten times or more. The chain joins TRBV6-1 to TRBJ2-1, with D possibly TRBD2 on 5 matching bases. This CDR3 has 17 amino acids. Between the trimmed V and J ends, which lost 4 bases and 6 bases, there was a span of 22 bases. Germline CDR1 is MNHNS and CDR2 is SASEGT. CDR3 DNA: TGTGCCAGCAGTGCCCCCCGTGGGAGATCCTTGTCCAATGAGCAGTTCTTC. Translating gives CASSAPRGRSLSNEQFF.

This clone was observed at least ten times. The CDR3 sequence is CSLKPAGFEGTQYF. DNA of the CDR3: TGCAGTTTAAAACCCGCGGGGTTTGAGGGGACCCAGTACTTC. The rearrangement links TRBV20-1 to TRBJ2-5; maybe TRBD2 (6 bases). From germline, CDR1 is DFQATT and CDR2 SNEGSKA (reference sequence). Trimming cost V 8 bases and J 7 bases, with 23 bases left between them. CDR3 length: 14 residues.

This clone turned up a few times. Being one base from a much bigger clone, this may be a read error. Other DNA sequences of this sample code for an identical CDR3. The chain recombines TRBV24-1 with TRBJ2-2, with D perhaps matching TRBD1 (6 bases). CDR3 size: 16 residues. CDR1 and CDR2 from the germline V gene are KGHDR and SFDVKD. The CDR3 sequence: CATSDTRTVNTGELFF. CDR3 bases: TGTGCCACCAGTGATACCCGGACAGTGAACACCGGTGAGCTGTTTTTT.

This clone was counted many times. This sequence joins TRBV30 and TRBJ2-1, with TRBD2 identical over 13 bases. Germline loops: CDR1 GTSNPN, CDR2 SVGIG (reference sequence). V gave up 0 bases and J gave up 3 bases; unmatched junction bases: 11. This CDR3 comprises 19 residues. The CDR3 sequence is CAWSVPGLAGRRGYNEQFF. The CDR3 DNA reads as TGTGCCTGGAGTGTCCCGGGACTAGCGGGACGTCGGGGCTACAATGAGCAGTTCTTC.

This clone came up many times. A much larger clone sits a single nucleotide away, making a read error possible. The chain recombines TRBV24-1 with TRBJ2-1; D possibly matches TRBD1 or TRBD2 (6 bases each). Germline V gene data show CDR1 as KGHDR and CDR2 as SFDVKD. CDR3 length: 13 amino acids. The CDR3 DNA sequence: TGTGCCACCAAGGCTAGCGTTGGAAGGGGGGAGCTCTTC. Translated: CATKASVGRGELF.

The CDR3 DNA reads TGTGCCAGCAGTCAAGACGGTGAAGCTTTCTTT. It is translated as CASSQDGEAFF. The rearrangement joins TRBV12-3 or TRBV12-4 to TRBJ1-1; D gene ambiguous. The CDR3 contains 11 residues. With 5 bases removed from V and 7 bases from J, the gap between germline ends came to 8 bases.

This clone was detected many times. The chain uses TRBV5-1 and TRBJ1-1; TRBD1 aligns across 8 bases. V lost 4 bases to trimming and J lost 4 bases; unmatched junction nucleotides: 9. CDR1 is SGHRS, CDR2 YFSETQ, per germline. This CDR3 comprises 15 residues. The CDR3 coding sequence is TGCGCCAGCAGCCTACAACCCGGGACAGGCACTGAAGCTTTCTTT. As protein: CASSLQPGTGTEAFF.

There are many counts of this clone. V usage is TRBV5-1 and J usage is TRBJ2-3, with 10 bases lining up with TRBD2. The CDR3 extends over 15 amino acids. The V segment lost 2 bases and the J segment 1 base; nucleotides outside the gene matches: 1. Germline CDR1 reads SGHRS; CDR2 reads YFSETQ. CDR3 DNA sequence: TGCGCCAGCAGCTTCGGGACTAGCGGCACAGATACGCAGTATTTT. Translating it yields CASSFGTSGTDTQYF.

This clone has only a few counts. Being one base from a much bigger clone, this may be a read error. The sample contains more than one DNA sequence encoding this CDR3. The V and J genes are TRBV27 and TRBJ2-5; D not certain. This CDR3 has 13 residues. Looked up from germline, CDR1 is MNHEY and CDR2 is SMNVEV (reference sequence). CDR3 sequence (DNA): TGCGCCAGCAGGTCCGGGTACGCTGGGACCCAGTACTTC. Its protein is CASRSGYAGTQYF.

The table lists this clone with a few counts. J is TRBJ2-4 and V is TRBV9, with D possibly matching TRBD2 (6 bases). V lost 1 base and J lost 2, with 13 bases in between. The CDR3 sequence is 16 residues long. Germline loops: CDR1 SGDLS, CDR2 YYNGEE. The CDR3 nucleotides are TGTGCCAGCAGCGTATCCGGGAGCTGGTCCAAAAACATTCAGTACTTC. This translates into CASSVSGSWSKNIQYF.

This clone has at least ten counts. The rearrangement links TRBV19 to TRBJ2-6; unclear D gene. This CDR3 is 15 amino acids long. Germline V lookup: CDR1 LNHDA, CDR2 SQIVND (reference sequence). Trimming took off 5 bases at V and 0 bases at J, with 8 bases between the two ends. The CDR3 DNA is TGTGCCAGTAGTTTTGGATTCTCTGGGGCCAACGTCCTGACTTTC. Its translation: CASSFGFSGANVLTF.